The 3 T cell receptor beta chains below come from one sample, sequenced in a study of CD8 T cells in ankylosing spondylitis. From the 5' RACE reads, TCRdb called clonotypes with MiXCR, one entry per CDR3 protein. The top ten hold about 10% of the sample, which has approximately 190,000 distinct CDR3 sequences, roughly 13% seen once. The source material was blood, either unsorted or a sorted T cell fraction (not recorded which). The receptors were gathered from a female donor with ankylosing spondylitis or in good health (not recorded which).

This clonotype was counted ten times or more. This sequence joins TRBV6-2 or TRBV6-3 and TRBJ2-1; D is unclear. The CDR3 has 11 amino acids. Germline CDR1 reads MNHEY; CDR2 reads SVGEGT. V lost 8 bases and J 7 bases, leaving 9 bases between the germline ends. Here the CDR3 DNA reads TGTGCCAGCGGTACTTATAATGAGCAGTTCTTC. Protein product: CASGTYNEQFF.

This clonotype was counted ten times or more. The chain carries TRBV12-3 or TRBV12-4 and TRBJ2-5; D may be TRBD1 (6 bases). CDR3 size: 14 residues. Trimming removed 7 bases from V and 4 bases from J, with 16 bases in between. The CDR3 DNA reads as TGTGCCAGCAACCGAGACAGGTCGGGAGAGACCCAGTACTTC. Protein: CASNRDRSGETQYF.

In this sample, this clonotype turned up a few times. The rearrangement links TRBV6-2 or TRBV6-3 to TRBJ1-5; D is unresolved. Germline assignment: CDR1 MNHEY and CDR2 SVGEGT. Trimming left V 0 bases short and J 3 bases short, with 12 bases between. The CDR3 length is 16 residues. The CDR3 bases are TGTGCCAGCAGTTACTCCCTCTTGGGGAACAATCAGCCCCAGCATTTT. As protein: CASSYSLLGNNQPQHF.